This TCR beta chain was identified during a study of blood T cell repertoires in COVID-19. Study at large: The United States, Italy and Spain were the sources of the acute and convalescent COVID-19 samples. The analysed material was cDNA or gDNA that came from T cells, B-cell-depleted T cells, or PBMCs.

In the authors' workflow: Scientists estimated how many nucleated cells there were by amplifying reference gene primers. Data came from immunoSEQ multiplex PCR; TCRdb stores just in-frame clones and leaves some out. Clone size and V and J calls were adopted from that table, with D and trimming inferred from the DNA. The sample has around 250,000 clones, less than 85% seen once. The sequencing input was peripheral blood. This sequence was found in a young woman with acute or convalescent COVID-19.

CDR3 DNA: TGTGCCAGTCAAACTAGCGGGAGCCCTTACAATGAGCAGTTCTTC. As protein: CASQTSGSPYNEQFF. The genes are TRBV5-5 and TRBJ2-1; TRBD2 matches 11 bases. The V gene end was trimmed by 8 bases and the J gene end by 4 bases; junction bases not matched to a gene: 8. CDR1 is SGHKS, CDR2 YYEKEE, per germline (reference sequence). CDR3 length equals 15 residues.